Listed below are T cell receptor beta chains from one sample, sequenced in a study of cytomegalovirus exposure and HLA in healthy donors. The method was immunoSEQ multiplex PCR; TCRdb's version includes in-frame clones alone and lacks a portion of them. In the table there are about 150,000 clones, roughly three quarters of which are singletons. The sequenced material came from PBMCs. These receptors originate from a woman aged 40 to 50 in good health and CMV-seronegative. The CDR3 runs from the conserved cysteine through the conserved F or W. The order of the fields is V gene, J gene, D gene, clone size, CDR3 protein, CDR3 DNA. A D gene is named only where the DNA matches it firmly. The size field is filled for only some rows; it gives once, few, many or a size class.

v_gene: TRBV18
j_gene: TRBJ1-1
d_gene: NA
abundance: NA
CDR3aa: CASSPLEAGALEAFF
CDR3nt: TGTGCCAGCTCACCCCTTGAGGCAGGGGCCCTTGAAGCTTTCTTT

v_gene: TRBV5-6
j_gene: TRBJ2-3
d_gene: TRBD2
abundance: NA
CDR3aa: CASSLGTSGSTDTQYF
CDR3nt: TGTGCCAGCAGCCTGGGGACTAGCGGTAGCACAGATACGCAGTATTTT

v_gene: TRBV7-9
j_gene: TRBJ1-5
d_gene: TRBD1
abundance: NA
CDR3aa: CASSSWTGGNSQPQHF
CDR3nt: TGTGCCAGCAGCTCCTGGACAGGGGGCAATTCTCAGCCCCAGCATTTT

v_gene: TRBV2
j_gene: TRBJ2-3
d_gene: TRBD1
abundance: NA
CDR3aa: CASKIGQGAADTQYF
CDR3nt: TGTGCCAGCAAAATTGGGCAGGGGGCTGCGGATACGCAGTATTTT

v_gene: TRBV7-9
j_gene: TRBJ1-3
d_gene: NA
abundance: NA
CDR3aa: CASSLWQMVSGNTIYF
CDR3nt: TGTGCCAGCAGCTTATGGCAGATGGTCTCTGGAAACACCATATATTTT

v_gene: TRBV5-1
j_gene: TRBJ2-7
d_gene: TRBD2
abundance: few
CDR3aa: CASSGGGTGYEQYF
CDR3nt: TGCGCCAGCAGCGGGGGGGGAACTGGGTACGAGCAGTACTTC

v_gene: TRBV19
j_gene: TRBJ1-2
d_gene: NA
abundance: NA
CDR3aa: CASSMSWGDYGYTF
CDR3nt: TGTGCCAGTAGTATGAGCTGGGGGGACTATGGCTACACCTTC

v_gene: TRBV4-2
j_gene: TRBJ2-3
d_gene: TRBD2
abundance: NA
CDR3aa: CASSQGRAGVTDTQYF
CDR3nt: TGTGCCAGCAGCCAGGGTAGGGCGGGGGTCACAGATACGCAGTATTTT

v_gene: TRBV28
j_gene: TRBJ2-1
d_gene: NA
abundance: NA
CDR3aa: CASRESYNEQFF
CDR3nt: TGTGCCAGTAGAGAGTCTTACAATGAGCAGTTCTTC

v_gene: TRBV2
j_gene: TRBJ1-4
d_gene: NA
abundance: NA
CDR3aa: CASRPPDEKLFF
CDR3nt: TGTGCCAGCCGTCCCCCAGATGAAAAACTGTTTTTT

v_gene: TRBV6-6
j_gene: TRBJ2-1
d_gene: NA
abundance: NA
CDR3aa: CASSPIANEQFF
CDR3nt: TGTGCCAGCAGTCCGATCGCGAATGAGCAGTTCTTC

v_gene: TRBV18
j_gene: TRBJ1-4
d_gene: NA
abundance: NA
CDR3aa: CASSPSRGGLAKLFF
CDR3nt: TGTGCCAGCTCCCCTAGCAGGGGTGGTCTTGCAAAACTGTTTTTT

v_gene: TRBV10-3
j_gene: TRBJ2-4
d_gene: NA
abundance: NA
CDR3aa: CAISAPGERVAKNIQYF
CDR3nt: TGTGCCATCAGTGCCCCTGGGGAGCGGGTAGCCAAAAACATTCAGTACTTC

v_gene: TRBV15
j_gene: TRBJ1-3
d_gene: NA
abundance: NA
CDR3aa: CATSRVPGVSGNTIYF
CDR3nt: TGTGCCACCAGCAGAGTGCCGGGGGTAAGTGGAAACACCATATATTTT

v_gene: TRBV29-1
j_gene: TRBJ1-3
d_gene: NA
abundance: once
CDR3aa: CSVAGVSGNTIYF
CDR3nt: TGCAGCGTTGCAGGGGTCTCTGGAAACACCATATATTTT